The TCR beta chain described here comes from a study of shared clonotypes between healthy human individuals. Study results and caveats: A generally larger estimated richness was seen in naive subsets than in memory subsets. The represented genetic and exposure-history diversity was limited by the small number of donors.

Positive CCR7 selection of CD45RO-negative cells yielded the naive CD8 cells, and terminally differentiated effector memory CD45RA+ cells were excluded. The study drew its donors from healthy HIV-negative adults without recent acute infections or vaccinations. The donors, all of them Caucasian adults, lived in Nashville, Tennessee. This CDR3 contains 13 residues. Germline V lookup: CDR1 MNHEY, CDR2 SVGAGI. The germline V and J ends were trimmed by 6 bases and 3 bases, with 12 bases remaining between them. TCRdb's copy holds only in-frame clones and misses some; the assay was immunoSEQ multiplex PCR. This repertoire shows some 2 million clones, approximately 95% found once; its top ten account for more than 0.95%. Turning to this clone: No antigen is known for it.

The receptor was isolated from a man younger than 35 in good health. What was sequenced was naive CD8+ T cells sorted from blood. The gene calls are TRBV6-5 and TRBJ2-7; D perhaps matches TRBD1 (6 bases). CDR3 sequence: CASSPDRYYEQYF. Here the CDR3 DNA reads TGTGCCAGCAGCCCAGACAGGTACTACGAGCAGTACTTC.